This entry is about one T cell receptor beta chain. What it binds is not known. Trimming stripped 0 bases from V and 8 bases from J, with 26 bases between. Germline V gene lookup returns CDR1 SGDLS and CDR2 YYNGEE. CDR3 size: 18 residues. This record belongs to a study of blood T cells in healthy people across ages. Study-level results: Estimated diversity that came from one million T cells was considered an underestimate.

With a J-beta primer mix and a sample-barcoded 5' primer, a second PCR ran 7 to 11 cycles. Every cDNA molecule bore a tag from a template-switch adaptor containing 12 random nucleotides. In TCRdb, the 5' RACE reads were re-called with MiXCR into one record per CDR3 protein. The sample records 910,000 or so distinct CDR3 sequences, around 54% being singletons. This TCR came from a woman aged 60-75 years in good health. Input material: blood. The chain joins TRBV9 to TRBJ1-2; D is perhaps TRBD1 (5 bases). The CDR3 sequence is CASSVEEGPHSPTWGYTF. DNA for the CDR3: TGTGCCAGCAGCGTAGAGGAGGGGCCCCATTCTCCTACTTGGGGCTACACCTTC.